The rows below give T cell receptor beta chains drawn from one sample of a study of cytomegalovirus exposure and HLA in healthy donors. The method was immunoSEQ multiplex PCR; TCRdb's version includes in-frame clones alone and lacks a portion of them. This table has about 200,000 clones, around 84% appearing once. Sequences were obtained from PBMCs. Receptor source: a woman under 30 in good health and CMV-seronegative. Each CDR3 is given with its conserved first and last residue. The order of the fields is D gene, J gene, V gene, CDR3 protein. A D gene is named only where the DNA matches it firmly.

TRBD2	TRBJ2-1	TRBV5-4	CASSSLAGGVNEQFF
TRBD2	TRBJ2-5	TRBV11-3	CASSLGRLAGGEETQYF
NA	TRBJ2-1	TRBV10-3	CAIREQGSSYNEQFF
NA	TRBJ1-2	TRBV7-9	CASSLTDETNYGYTF
NA	TRBJ2-7	TRBV11-2	CASSLDWSVAGTSSYEQYF
NA	TRBJ2-1	TRBV7-2	CASSKVTPKAGSSYNEQFF
TRBD1	TRBJ1-5	TRBV4-3	CASSQDGQGAQPQHF
TRBD2	TRBJ2-1	TRBV5-1	CASSLAAGGPNEQFF
TRBD1	TRBJ1-1	TRBV28	CASSFRDRGLMNTEAFF
TRBD1	TRBJ1-1	TRBV4-3	CASSHETGGEAFF
TRBD1	TRBJ1-2	TRBV2	CASSYSTGDYGYTF
NA	TRBJ1-5	TRBV28	CASSLRKRVKRGFGPYSNQPQHF
NA	TRBJ1-4	TRBV5-1	CASSLAAGTNEKLFF
NA	TRBJ2-3	TRBV27	CASSLGASTDTQYF
NA	TRBJ2-1	TRBV19	CASSSPQGLYNEQFF
NA	TRBJ2-5	TRBV4-3	CASSRGGYQETRYF
NA	TRBJ1-1	TRBV10-2	CASSEGSTAFF
TRBD1	TRBJ2-7	TRBV6-1	CASSEDRGSYEQYF
TRBD1	TRBJ1-4	TRBV5-1	CASSLTGGGNEKLFF
NA	TRBJ2-3	TRBV7-9	CSSSLSTDTQYF
NA	TRBJ1-5	TRBV19	CASSIERGSNQPQHF
NA	TRBJ1-5	TRBV2	CASSVQGLANQPQHF
NA	TRBJ2-3	TRBV7-8	CASSQGSSGGTDTQYF
NA	TRBJ2-3	TRBV19	CASSWLRITDTQYF
TRBD1	TRBJ2-7	TRBV18	CASSRETGQSYEQYF
TRBD2	TRBJ2-1	TRBV19	CASSPTSGLVNEQFF
TRBD1	TRBJ2-1	TRBV18	CASSRDRANNEQFF
NA	TRBJ1-4	TRBV28	CASTQRLLFGEKLFF
NA	TRBJ2-1	TRBV2	CASGDRPYNEQFF
NA	TRBJ1-2	TRBV6-5	CASTDDRNRYYGYTF
TRBD2	TRBJ2-1	TRBV5-4	CASSASSGSNEQFF
TRBD2	TRBJ2-1	TRBV27	CASSSLAGETYNEQFF
NA	TRBJ2-2	TRBV15	CATRRGQKNTGELFF